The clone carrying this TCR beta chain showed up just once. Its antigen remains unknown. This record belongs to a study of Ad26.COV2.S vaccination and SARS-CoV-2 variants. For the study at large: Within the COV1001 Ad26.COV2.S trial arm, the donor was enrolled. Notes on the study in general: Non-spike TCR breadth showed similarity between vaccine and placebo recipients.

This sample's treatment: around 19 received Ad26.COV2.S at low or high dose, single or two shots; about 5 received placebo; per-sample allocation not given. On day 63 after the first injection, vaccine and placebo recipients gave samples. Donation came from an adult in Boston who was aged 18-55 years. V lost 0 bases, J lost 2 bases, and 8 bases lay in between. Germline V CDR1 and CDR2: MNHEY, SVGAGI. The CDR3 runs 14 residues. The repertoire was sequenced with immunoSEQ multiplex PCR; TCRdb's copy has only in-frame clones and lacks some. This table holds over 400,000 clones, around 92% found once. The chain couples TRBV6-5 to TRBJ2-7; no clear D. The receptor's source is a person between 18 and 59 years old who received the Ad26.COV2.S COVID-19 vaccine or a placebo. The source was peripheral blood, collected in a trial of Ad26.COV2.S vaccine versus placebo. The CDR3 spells CASSYSNIPYEQYF. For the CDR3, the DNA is TGTGCCAGCAGTTACTCCAACATCCCCTACGAGCAGTACTTC.